This TCR beta chain was identified in a study of T cells in Graves' hyperthyroidism and ophthalmopathy. Broader study findings: In the analysis, a 13 V-J model separated ophthalmopathy from stable hyperthyroidism.

CDR1 and CDR2 from the germline V gene are SGHTA and FQGNSA. There are 14 residues in the CDR3. Trimming pared 4 bases from V and 6 bases from J, leaving 14 bases between. The TCR beta CDR3 regions underwent amplification using RNA transcripts as the source. The HTBI primer set served for first-round RT-PCR of the TCR CDR3. TCRdb recomputed calls from the multiplex PCR reads with MiXCR, one row per CDR3 protein. Seen here are around 520,000 distinct CDR3 sequences, around an eighth observed once, and the top ten hold less than 20%. Note on this clonotype: Its cognate antigen is unknown. Since a much larger clone is just one base distant, this may be a read error.

This chain connects TRBV7-2 to TRBJ2-3; D is perhaps TRBD2 (6 bases). This clonotype originated in a woman between 18 and 29 years old with Graves' hyperthyroidism. Sequenced material: blood. CDR3: CASSSEGGQDTQYF. CDR3 DNA: TGTGCCAGCAGCTCCGAGGGAGGTCAGGATACGCAGTATTTT.